Shown below are 24 T cell receptor beta chains from a single sample sequenced in a study of blood T cell repertoires in COVID-19. Only in-frame clones appear in the TCRdb table, and some are missing; sequencing was by immunoSEQ multiplex PCR. Altogether more than 250,000 clones are present, around 87% being singletons, with the ten largest covering roughly 1.9%. Sequenced material: peripheral blood. The receptors were sampled from a woman between 25 and 40 years old who had recovered from COVID-19.

This chain joins TRBV5-1 and TRBJ2-3; 10 nucleotides align to TRBD2. The CDR3 runs to 16 residues. Trimming at V came to 2 bases and at J to 2 bases, leaving 5 bases not matched to a gene. Germline-derived CDR1 and CDR2 are SGHRS and YFSETQ. The CDR3 coding sequence is TGCGCCAGCAGCTTAGTAGCGGGGGGCACCACAGATACGCAGTATTTT. This encodes CASSLVAGGTTDTQYF.

The chain combines TRBV18 with TRBJ2-3; D perhaps matches TRBD1 (6 bases). Germline V gene data show CDR1 as KGHSH and CDR2 as LQKENI. Trimming removed 3 bases from V and 4 bases from J, with 11 bases in between. The CDR3 runs 14 residues. The DNA of the CDR3 is TGTGCCAGCTCACCCGAGGGGGTGTCAGATACGCAGTATTTT. It encodes CASSPEGVSDTQYF.

The chain combines TRBV7-2 with TRBJ1-6; D perhaps matches TRBD1 (6 bases). Germline V gene lookup returns CDR1 SGHTA and CDR2 FQGNSA. V was clipped by 5 bases and J by 7 bases, with 12 bases between them. The CDR3 spans 14 residues. The CDR3 DNA is TGTGCCAGCAGCCCCGGACAGAGCAATTCACCCCTCCACTTT. Its translation: CASSPGQSNSPLHF. The entire variable domain, with the rest obtained from reference TRBV7-2 and TRBJ1-6, is as follows: GAGVSQSPSNKVTEKGKDVELRCDPISGHTALYWYRQSLGQGLEFLIYFQGNSAPDKSGLPSDRFSAERTGGSVSTLTIQRTQQEDSAVYLCASSPGQSNSPLHFGNGTRLTVT.

On this clone itself: One end of the junction fails to match germline, which may point to a read error. This chain joins TRBV6-1 and TRBJ2-3; D possibly corresponds to TRBD2 (5 bases). This CDR3 has 17 residues. Germline loops: CDR1 MNHNS, CDR2 SASEGT. The CDR3 here is CASSQARNGVSTDTQYF. CDR3 in DNA: TGTGCCAGCAGTCAAGCCAGGAACGGGGTTAGCACAGATACGCAGTATTTT.

There are a few counts of this clone. The genes are TRBV20-1 and TRBJ1-6; D gene ambiguous. The CDR3 covers 13 residues. Trimming pared 3 bases from V and 8 bases from J, leaving 11 bases between. Germline loops: CDR1 DFQATT, CDR2 SNEGSKA (reference sequence). The CDR3 sequence: CSASSREDSPLHF. For the CDR3, the DNA is TGCAGTGCTAGTTCCAGAGAGGATTCACCCCTCCACTTT.

The genes are TRBV6-2 or TRBV6-3 and TRBJ1-5; 7 nucleotides match TRBD1. CDR1 and CDR2 (germline): MNHEY, SVGEGT. The CDR3 consists of 13 residues. V gave up 6 bases and J gave up 7 bases; unmatched junction bases: 6. CDR3 sequence reads: CASSLQGNQPQHF. The CDR3 DNA follows: TGTGCCAGCAGCTTACAGGGGAACCAGCCCCAGCATTTT.

This chain connects TRBV5-1 to TRBJ2-7; D might be TRBD2 (7 bases). Germline loops: CDR1 SGHRS, CDR2 YFSETQ. Trimming left V 0 bases short and J 2 bases short, with 12 bases between. CDR3 size: 15 residues. The CDR3 protein is CASSLVPGGTYEQYF. CDR3 coding DNA: TGCGCCAGCAGCTTGGTTCCGGGGGGCACCTACGAGCAGTACTTC.

V gene TRBV5-1 combines with J gene TRBJ1-5, with 9 bases that match TRBD1. Per the germline V gene, CDR1 is SGHRS and CDR2 is YFSETQ. Trimming removed 4 bases from V and 7 bases from J; junction bases left unmatched: 6. This CDR3 spans 14 amino acids. The CDR3 nucleotides read TGCGCCAGCAGCCCGGGACAGGGTACACAGCCCCAGCATTTT. Its protein is CASSPGQGTQPQHF.

The gene calls are TRBV16 and TRBJ2-7; TRBD1 agrees at 7 bases. CDR3 size: 15 residues. Germline CDR1 and CDR2: KGHSY and FQNENV. V lost 1 base to trimming and J lost 3 bases; unmatched junction nucleotides: 6. CDR3 sequence reads: CASSQLGDRVYEQYF. The DNA for the CDR3 is TGTGCCAGCAGCCAATTAGGCGACAGGGTCTACGAGCAGTACTTC.

This clone was seen a handful of times. V usage is TRBV27 and J usage is TRBJ1-5; the match to TRBD1 covers 10 bases. V dropped 6 bases and J dropped 5; count of bases not matched to a gene: 7. Germline lookup yields CDR1 MNHEY and CDR2 SMNVEV (reference sequence). The CDR3 totals 15 residues. The CDR3 sequence: CASRGTGATHQPQHF. For the CDR3, the DNA is TGTGCCAGCAGGGGGACAGGGGCTACCCATCAGCCCCAGCATTTT.

The chain links TRBV3-1 (or the pseudogene TRBV3-2) to TRBJ2-2; no clear D. CDR3 length: 14 residues. From germline, CDR1 is LGHDT and CDR2 YNNKEL (reference sequence). Trimming left V 2 bases short and J 4 bases short, with 8 bases between. The CDR3 spells CASSQNTVTGELFF. The CDR3 nucleotides read TGTGCCAGCAGCCAAAATACTGTCACCGGGGAGCTGTTTTTT.

The CDR3 is CASSSTGISYTEAFF. The CDR3 DNA follows: TGTGCCAGCAGTTCTACAGGGATATCTTACACTGAAGCTTTCTTT. The chain joins TRBV6-5 to TRBJ1-1, with TRBD1 as a possible D gene (6 bases). The CDR3 contains 15 residues. The germline V and J ends were trimmed by 4 bases and 3 bases, with 15 bases remaining between them. Germline CDR1 and CDR2: MNHEY and SVGAGI.

This sequence joins TRBV3-1 (or the pseudogene TRBV3-2) and TRBJ2-6, with unresolved D. V lost 0 bases, J lost 0 bases, and 6 bases lay in between. Germline lookup yields CDR1 LGHDT and CDR2 YNNKEL (reference sequence). This CDR3 has 16 amino acids. CDR3 in amino acids: CASSQDLGSGANVLTF. In nucleotides, the CDR3 is TGTGCCAGCAGCCAAGATCTCGGCTCTGGGGCCAACGTCCTGACTTTC.

V usage is TRBV2 and J usage is TRBJ2-1; TRBD2 aligns across 8 bases. V lost 8 bases, J lost 6 bases, and 3 bases stayed unmatched. Germline CDR1 and CDR2: SNHLY and FYNNEI. This CDR3 contains 12 residues. The CDR3 DNA is TGTGCCAGCCTTCGGGAGGGCAATGAGCAGTTCTTC. Protein sequence: CASLREGNEQFF.

This chain connects TRBV6-6 to TRBJ1-5; 9 bases match TRBD1. CDR1 MNHNY and CDR2 SVGAGI come from the germline V gene (reference sequence). The V segment lost 6 bases and the J segment 4 bases; nucleotides outside the gene matches: 7. CDR3 length: 15 residues. The CDR3 loop reads CASSWTGERNQPQHF. DNA for the CDR3: TGTGCCAGCAGCTGGACAGGGGAAAGGAATCAGCCCCAGCATTTT.

In DNA, the CDR3 is TGTGCCAGCTCCCAGGACAGGGTGGGAGTTTCCTATGGCTACACCTTC. Protein: CASSQDRVGVSYGYTF. V and J are TRBV18 and TRBJ1-2; 8 nucleotides match TRBD1. CDR1 is KGHSH, CDR2 LQKENI, per germline. After removal of 6 bases from V and 4 bases from J, the junction contained 13 bases not matched to a gene. The CDR3 runs 16 residues.

The rearrangement uses TRBV12-5 and TRBJ2-1; 7 bases match TRBD1. CDR1 and CDR2 (germline): LGHNT, FRNRAP. Trimming took 6 bases from V and 3 from J; bases not matched to a gene: 2. CDR3 size: 13 residues. The CDR3 spells CASGPGGYNEQFF. The CDR3 DNA reads as TGTGCTAGTGGCCCAGGGGGCTACAATGAGCAGTTCTTC.

The genes are TRBV6-5 and TRBJ1-1, with D possibly being TRBD1 (6 bases). Germline CDR1 MNHEY, CDR2 SVGAGI. V dropped 6 bases and J dropped 2 bases, with 13 bases sitting between them. The CDR3 totals 14 residues. In DNA form, the CDR3 reads TGTGCCAGCAGGCCCACAGGGTTTAACACTGAAGCTTTCTTT. Its protein is CASRPTGFNTEAFF.

The genes are TRBV4-1 and TRBJ2-7; 8 bases map to TRBD1. J lost 3 bases, V lost 1 base, and 2 bases had no gene match. CDR1 and CDR2 from the germline V gene are MGHRA and YSYEKL. The CDR3 loop spans 14 amino acids. The CDR3 DNA is TGCGCCAGCAGCCAAGGCAGGGGGCTCTACGAGCAGTACTTC. It translates to CASSQGRGLYEQYF.

V gene TRBV19 combines with J gene TRBJ2-7, with D perhaps TRBD1 (6 bases). Trimming stripped 3 bases from V and 0 bases from J, with 15 bases between. CDR1 is LNHDA, CDR2 SQIVND, per germline (reference sequence). CDR3 length equals 16 residues. This chain's CDR3 is CASSITGTEASYEQYF. The CDR3 coding sequence is TGTGCCAGTAGTATCACAGGGACGGAAGCCTCCTACGAGCAGTACTTC.

The chain couples TRBV6-2 or TRBV6-3 to TRBJ2-1; 13 bases line up with TRBD2. V shed 4 bases and J 7 bases; nucleotides not matched to a gene: 1. Germline CDR1 MNHEY, CDR2 SVGEGT. This CDR3 contains 14 residues. The CDR3 region has the DNA TGTGCCAGCAGTTGGACTAGCGGGAGAAATGAGCAGTTCTTC. This gives the protein CASSWTSGRNEQFF.

The chain employs TRBV10-3 and TRBJ2-6; 8 bases agree with TRBD1. The CDR3 is made up of 19 amino acids. The germline V gene has CDR1 ENHRY and CDR2 SYGVKD. J lost 3 bases, V lost 2 bases, and 12 bases had no gene match. CDR3 residues: CAISEPPYRDRYGANVLTF. Written as DNA, the CDR3 is TGTGCCATCAGTGAGCCCCCGTACCGGGACAGGTATGGGGCCAACGTCCTGACTTTC.

The gene calls are TRBV13 and TRBJ2-1; 9 nucleotides match TRBD2. The CDR3 is 16 amino acids. The V gene's germline CDR1 is PRHDT and CDR2 FYEKMQ (reference sequence). Germline trimming cut 5 bases from V and 9 bases from J; bases unmatched to any gene: 14. CDR3 DNA sequence: TGTGCCAGCAGCACACCGCCGGGACTAGCATTCGGTGAGCAGTTCTTC. This translates into CASSTPPGLAFGEQFF.

This chain joins TRBV18 and TRBJ1-2; 11 bases are shared with TRBD1. The V segment lost 1 base and the J segment 7 bases; nucleotides outside the gene matches: 11. CDR1 and CDR2 (germline): KGHSH, LQKENI. The CDR3 loop spans 17 amino acids. CDR3 protein: CASSPLHDRTGGSGYTF. The CDR3 coding sequence is TGTGCCAGCTCACCACTCCATGATCGGACAGGGGGCTCTGGCTACACCTTC.